This TCR beta chain derives from a study of cytomegalovirus exposure and HLA in healthy donors. Worth noting for this clone: The target antigen is unknown.

J was trimmed by 7 bases and V by 2 bases; bases with no gene match: 8. The germline gives CDR1 SGHRS, CDR2 YFSETQ. The CDR3 contains 15 residues. 13 Jbeta primers and 60 Vbeta primers were used for the PCR. The data were produced by immunoSEQ multiplex PCR, yet TCRdb's version contains in-frame clones alone and is incomplete. The table includes approximately 150,000 clones, 75% detected once. Regarding the study as a whole: A later analysis linked a missense variant in DCLRE1C to the trimming of TCR beta V and J genes. TCR beta chains numbering under 200 were designated cytomegalovirus-associated. The classifier reportedly diagnosed cytomegalovirus status with high specificity and sensitivity.

Sequencing was performed on PBMCs. The receptor was derived from a man between 18 and 35 years old in good health and CMV-seropositive. This chain joins TRBV5-1 and TRBJ1-2, with 10 positions matching TRBD1. The CDR3 bases are TGCGCCAGCAGCTTTGACGCAGGACAGGGGGTTGGCTACACCTTC. Translating it yields CASSFDAGQGVGYTF.